Listed here is a single T cell receptor (beta chain). In its sample, this clonotype was seen many times. It lacks a known antigen. Base qualities are not at hand, and no much larger clone is one base apart. Per the germline V gene, SGHTA is the CDR1 and FQGNSA is the CDR2. The CDR3 spans 15 residues, from the cysteine through the phenylalanine. Only CDR3 DNA is held: 45 bases, read in frame from base 1. The trim is 2 bases for V and 6 bases for J, with a gap of 11 bases between the germline ends. The source of the sample is a study of T cell repertoires in cytomegalovirus infection (dated by TCRdb to between 2019 and 2020). Background for the entire study: Donor HLA type was relevant to the analysis, as public TCR beta signatures indicated carriage of CMV infection together with the matching HLA type. Overall results and qualifications from the work: In the ex vivo response, HLA-C-restricted CMV-specific TCR beta clonotypes were dominant, and in two of eight donors the single most frequent clonotype came from this HLA-C-restricted group. In both this cohort and an independent cohort of a few hundred donors, the cumulative frequency of public TCR beta family members distinguished carriers of CMV infection plus the relevant HLA type.

TCRdb lists the instrument as Illumina HiSeq 1500. TCRdb itself trimmed the public reads at Q25 with fastp, ran MiXCR and retained productive beta chains. A single entry per CDR3 protein holds the most common genes and DNA from its merged rows. The sample table shows more than 400,000 distinct CDR3 sequences, and 26% are seen once. Less than 15% of the sample is taken by the ten largest. This receptor was identified in a human donor in good health (CMV status not recorded). Some clones in this sample may be carry-over from other donors' samples. Material for sequencing was PBMCs. Recombination joined TRBV7-2 with TRBJ1-6, with the D gene uncertain. CDR3 sequence: CASSLSKGGNSPLHF. The sequenced DNA is TGTGCCAGCAGCTTATCCAAGGGTGGTAATTCACCCCTCCACTTT.